This is a list of T cell receptor beta chains from one sample in a study of follicular helper T cells after annual influenza vaccination. The repertoire was sequenced with immunoSEQ multiplex PCR; TCRdb's copy has only in-frame clones and lacks some. The sample records 6,500 to 8,000 clones, nearly 90% being singletons. This specimen consisted of CXCR5+ CD38- circulating T follicular helper cells from blood, obtained 7 days after influenza vaccination. The origin of the receptors is an adult who received the influenza vaccine. Each CDR3 is given without its conserved first and last residue. Fields, in order: V gene, J gene, clone size, CDR3 protein. Only part of the rows carry a size: once, few, many, or a class if the clone is expanded.

TRBV2	TRBJ2-3	NA	ASSVQTSDTQY
TRBV7-9	TRBJ2-3	once	ASSSAVAQRGPTDTQY
TRBV7-9	TRBJ2-2	NA	ASSLGGLTGELF
TRBV29-1	TRBJ2-2	NA	SVEGVGGITGELF
TRBV19	TRBJ1-2	NA	ASSIRQLGYT
TRBV15	TRBJ1-1	NA	ATSGQLNTEAF
TRBV30	TRBJ2-2	once	AGWTSGKRAGELF
TRBV2	TRBJ2-2	NA	ASSLVLTGELF
TRBV5-1	TRBJ2-7	once	ASSPPLWYEQY
TRBV5-1	TRBJ2-1	NA	ASSLWDSNNEQF
TRBV7-9	TRBJ1-1	NA	ASSPSRVGGMYTEAF
TRBV4-1	TRBJ2-2	NA	ASWGGSRNTGELF
TRBV5-4	TRBJ1-2	few	ASSSYSGYT
TRBV18	TRBJ2-6	NA	ASSPWTGAGANVLT
TRBV19	TRBJ2-6	NA	ASSDGTAGANVLT